Only a few counts were recorded for the clone carrying this T cell receptor (beta chain). What it binds is unknown. Relative to the germline gene, one junction end is altered; a read error may explain this. TCRdb analysed the RT-PCR reads with MiXCR anew, one entry per CDR3 protein. The table shows 450,000 to 700,000 distinct CDR3 sequences, with roughly 15% occurring only once. The CDR3 contains 15 residues. The germline V gene has CDR1 MNHNS and CDR2 SASEGT. The source of the sample is a study of response to subunit inactivated influenza vaccine. Findings and limits, study-wide: Authors suggested each seasonal influenza vaccination recruits few new T cells.

This chain joins TRBV6-1 and TRBJ2-1, with D possibly being TRBD2 (5 bases). The sequence came from a man aged 45-65 years who received an inactivated influenza vaccine. The sequencing used PBMCs from blood, collected roughly 12 days after vaccination. This CDR3 is CASSEGRDLYNEQFF. DNA for the CDR3: TGTGCCAGCAGCGAAGGCCGGGATTTGTACAATGAGCAGTTCTTC.